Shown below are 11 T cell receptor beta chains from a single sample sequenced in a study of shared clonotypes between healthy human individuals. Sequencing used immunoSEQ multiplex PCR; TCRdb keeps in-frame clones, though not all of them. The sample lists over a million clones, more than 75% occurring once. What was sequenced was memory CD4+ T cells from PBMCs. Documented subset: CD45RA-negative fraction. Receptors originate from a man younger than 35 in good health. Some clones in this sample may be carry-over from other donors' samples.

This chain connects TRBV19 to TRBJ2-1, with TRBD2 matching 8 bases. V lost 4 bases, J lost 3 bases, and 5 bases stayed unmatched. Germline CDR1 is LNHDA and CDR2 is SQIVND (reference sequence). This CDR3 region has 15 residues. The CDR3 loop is CASSTRLASYNEQFF. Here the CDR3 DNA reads TGTGCCAGTAGTACAAGACTAGCGAGCTACAATGAGCAGTTCTTC.

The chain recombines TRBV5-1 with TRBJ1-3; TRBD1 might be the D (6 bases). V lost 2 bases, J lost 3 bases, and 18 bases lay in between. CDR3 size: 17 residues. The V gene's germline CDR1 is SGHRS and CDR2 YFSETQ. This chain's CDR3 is CASSFRYGGQGGNTIYF. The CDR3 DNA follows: TGCGCCAGCAGCTTCCGCTACGGGGGCCAGGGTGGAAACACCATATATTTT. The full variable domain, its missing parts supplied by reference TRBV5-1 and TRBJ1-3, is KAGVTQTPRYLIKTRGQQVTLSCSPISGHRSVSWYQQTPGQGLQFLFEYFSETQRNKGNFPGRFSGRQFSNSRSEMNVSTLELGDSALYLCASSFRYGGQGGNTIYFGEGSWLTVV.

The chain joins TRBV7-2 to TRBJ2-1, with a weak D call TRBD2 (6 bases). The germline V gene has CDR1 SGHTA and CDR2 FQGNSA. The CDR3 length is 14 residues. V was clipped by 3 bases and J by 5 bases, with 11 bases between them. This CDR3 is CASSFSGLHNEQFF. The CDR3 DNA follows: TGTGCCAGCAGCTTTAGCGGTCTTCACAATGAGCAGTTCTTC.

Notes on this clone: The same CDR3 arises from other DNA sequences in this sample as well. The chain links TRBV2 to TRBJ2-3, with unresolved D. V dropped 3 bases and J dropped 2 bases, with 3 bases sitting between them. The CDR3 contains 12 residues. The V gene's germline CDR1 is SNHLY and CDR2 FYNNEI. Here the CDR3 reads CASSENTDTQYF. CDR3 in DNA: TGTGCCAGCAGTGAGAACACAGATACGCAGTATTTT.

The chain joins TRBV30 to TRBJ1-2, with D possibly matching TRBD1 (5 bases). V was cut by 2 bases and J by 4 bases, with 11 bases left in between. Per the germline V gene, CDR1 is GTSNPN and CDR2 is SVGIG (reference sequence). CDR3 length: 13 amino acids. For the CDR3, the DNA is TGTGCCTGGAGTACCGGGGACGGCTATGGCTACACCTTC. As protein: CAWSTGDGYGYTF.

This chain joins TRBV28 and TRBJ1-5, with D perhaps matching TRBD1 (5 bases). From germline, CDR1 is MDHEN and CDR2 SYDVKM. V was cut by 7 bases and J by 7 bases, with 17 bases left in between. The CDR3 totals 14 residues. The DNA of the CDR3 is TGTGCCAGCATCGGGGGGAGGCCACGGCAGCCCCAGCATTTT. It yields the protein CASIGGRPRQPQHF.

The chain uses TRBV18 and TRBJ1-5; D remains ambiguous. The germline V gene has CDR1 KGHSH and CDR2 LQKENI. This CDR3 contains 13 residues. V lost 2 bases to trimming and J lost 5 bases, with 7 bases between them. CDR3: CASSPEYDQPQHF. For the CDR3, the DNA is TGTGCCAGCTCACCAGAGTACGATCAGCCCCAGCATTTT.

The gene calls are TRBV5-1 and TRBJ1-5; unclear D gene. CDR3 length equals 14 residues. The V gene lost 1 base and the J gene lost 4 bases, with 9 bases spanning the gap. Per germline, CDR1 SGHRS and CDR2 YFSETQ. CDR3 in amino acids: CASSLSSPNQPQHF. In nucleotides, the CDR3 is TGCGCCAGCAGCTTGTCGTCACCGAATCAGCCCCAGCATTTT.

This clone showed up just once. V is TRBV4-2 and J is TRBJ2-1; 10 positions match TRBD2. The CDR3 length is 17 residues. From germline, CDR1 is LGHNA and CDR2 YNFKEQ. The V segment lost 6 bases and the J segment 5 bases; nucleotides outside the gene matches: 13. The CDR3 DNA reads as TGTGCCAGCAGTCCAAGGGTAAGGACTAGCGGAGACAATGAGCAGTTCTTC. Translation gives CASSPRVRTSGDNEQFF.

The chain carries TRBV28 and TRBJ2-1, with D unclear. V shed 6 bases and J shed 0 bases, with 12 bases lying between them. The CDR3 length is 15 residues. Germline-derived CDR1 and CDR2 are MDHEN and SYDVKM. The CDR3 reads CASSRTGSSYNEQFF. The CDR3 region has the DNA TGTGCCAGCAGCCGGACGGGCAGCTCCTACAATGAGCAGTTCTTC.

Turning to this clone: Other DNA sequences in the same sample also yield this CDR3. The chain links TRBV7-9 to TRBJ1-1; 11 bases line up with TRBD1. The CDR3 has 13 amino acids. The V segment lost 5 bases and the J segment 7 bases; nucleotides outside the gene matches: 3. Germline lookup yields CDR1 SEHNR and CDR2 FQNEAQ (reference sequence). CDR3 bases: TGTGCCAGCAGCCTCGGGACAGGGGGTGAAGCTTTCTTT. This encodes CASSLGTGGEAFF.